This TCR beta chain is from a study of blood T cell repertoires in COVID-19. Study in general: Italy, Spain and the United States were the sources of the convalescent and acute COVID-19 samples. In each case, the material was cDNA or gDNA derived from T cells, B-cell-depleted T cells, or PBMCs.

As originally analysed: Reference gene primers were amplified, and this amplification served to estimate nucleated cell counts. Using immunoSEQ multiplex PCR, the repertoire was profiled, and TCRdb retains in-frame clones only, with some absent. The D gene and trimming were derived from the DNA, and the V and J assignments and clone size from that table. The profile shows just under 350,000 clones, about nine tenths of them singletons. While infection was still active, Seattle patients were enrolled and then followed longitudinally. The CDR3 has 13 amino acids. J was trimmed by 7 bases and V by 10 bases; bases with no gene match: 3.

This clonotype was obtained from a woman aged 50 to 60 with COVID-19, enrolled during active disease. The chain couples TRBV12-3 or TRBV12-4 to TRBJ2-4, with TRBD2 matching over 14 bases. The material sequenced was peripheral blood. Here the CDR3 reads CAIRLAGGNIQYF. CDR3 coding DNA: TGTGCCATCCGACTAGCGGGGGGGAACATTCAGTACTTC.